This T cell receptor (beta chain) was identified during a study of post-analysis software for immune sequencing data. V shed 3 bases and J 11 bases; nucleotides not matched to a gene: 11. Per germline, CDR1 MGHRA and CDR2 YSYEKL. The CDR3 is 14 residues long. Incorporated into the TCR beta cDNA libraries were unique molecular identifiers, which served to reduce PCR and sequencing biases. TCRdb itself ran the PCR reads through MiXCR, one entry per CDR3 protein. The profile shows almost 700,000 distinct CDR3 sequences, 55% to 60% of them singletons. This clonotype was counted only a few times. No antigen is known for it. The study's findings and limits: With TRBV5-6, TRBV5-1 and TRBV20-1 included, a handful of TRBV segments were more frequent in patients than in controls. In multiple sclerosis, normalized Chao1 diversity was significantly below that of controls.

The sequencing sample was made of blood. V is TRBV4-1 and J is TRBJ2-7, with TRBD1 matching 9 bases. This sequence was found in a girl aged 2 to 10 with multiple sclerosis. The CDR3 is CASSHPGQGPTKYF. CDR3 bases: TGCGCCAGCAGCCATCCCGGACAGGGGCCCACGAAGTACTTC.